This TCR beta chain appears in the sequencing data of a study of blood T cell repertoires in COVID-19. Study in general: Nucleic acid was either cDNA or gDNA, and it came from T cells, B-cell-depleted T cells, or PBMCs.

Donors were grouped by their self-reported clinical history. Cohort 3 recovery required two negative PCRs, clearance, or symptom resolution. As handled by the study authors: Reference gene primers were amplified, and this amplification served to estimate nucleated cell counts. Profiled with immunoSEQ multiplex PCR; TCRdb holds only in-frame clones, not every one. V and J calls and clone size follow that table, whereas D and trimming were derived from the DNA. The data hold about 310,000 clones, with 89% observed a single time. Germline CDR1 MDHEN, CDR2 SYDVKM. Trimming stripped 6 bases from V and 6 bases from J, with 15 bases between. The CDR3 runs to 14 residues.

The TCR comes from a woman in her thirties or forties who had recovered from COVID-19. The J gene is TRBJ1-5, the V gene TRBV28; weak D call: TRBD1 (5 bases). What was sequenced was PBMCs or T cells enriched from blood (not recorded which). CDR3 nucleotide sequence: TGTGCCAGCAGAACAGGAAAATCGAGTCAGCCCCAGCATTTT. Amino acids: CASRTGKSSQPQHF.